The clone carrying this T cell receptor (beta chain) was seen a handful of times. Its antigen remains unknown. The germline CDR1 and CDR2 sequences are SGHRS and YFSETQ. Trimming pared 2 bases from V and 3 bases from J, leaving 7 bases between. The CDR3 length is 13 residues. Unique molecular identifiers tagged every individual TCR cDNA molecule. TCRdb reprocessed the 5' RACE reads via MiXCR and lists one record per CDR3 protein. Of 7,000 to 9,500 distinct CDR3 sequences in the sample, 5% to 7% are singletons; the top ten hold 24%. The data are from a study of spatial heterogeneity in lung cancer. The time point: sample taken at primary tumor resection. Donation came from about 72 patients with untreated early-stage non-small cell lung cancer. Whole RNA came from tumor, nontumor lung or frozen PBMC and was sequenced without being sorted. Regarding the study as a whole: Tumor mutation counts were tracked by expanded intratumoral alpha and beta TCR counts.

The V gene is TRBV5-1, the J gene TRBJ2-3, with D possibly TRBD2 on 5 matching bases. The receptor's source is a female donor with early-stage non-small cell lung cancer. The input for sequencing was lung tumor tissue, taken at surgery. The DNA for the CDR3 is TGCGCCAGCAGCTTAGGGAGAACAGATACGCAGTATTTT. Translated: CASSLGRTDTQYF. Together with reference TRBV5-1 and TRBJ2-3, the CDR3 gives the full variable domain: KAGVTQTPRYLIKTRGQQVTLSCSPISGHRSVSWYQQTPGQGLQFLFEYFSETQRNKGNFPGRFSGRQFSNSRSEMNVSTLELGDSALYLCASSLGRTDTQYFGPGTRLTVL.